The clone carrying this TCR beta chain showed up just once. The germline CDR1 and CDR2 sequences are SQVTM and ANQGSEA. This CDR3 spans 14 amino acids. V was clipped by 4 bases and J by 4 bases; unmatched bases: 8. The sample is drawn from a study of blood T cell repertoires in COVID-19. The wider study: COVID-19 samples, acute and convalescent, were from the United States, Italy and Spain. PBMCs, B-cell-depleted T cells, or T cells were the source of the cDNA or gDNA that made up the material.

Per the original data handling: Reference gene primer amplification in the assay estimated nucleated cell counts. Clones were sequenced by immunoSEQ multiplex PCR, and TCRdb holds only the in-frame ones, with some missing. The V and J calls and clone size are taken from that table; D and trimming were inferred from the DNA. The sample consists of about 200,000 clones, under 90% of them appearing once. Sequences were obtained from peripheral blood. This sequence was found in a man aged 60 to 69 who had recovered from COVID-19. The chain couples TRBV29-1 to TRBJ2-7; TRBD1 matches at 9 bases. Here the CDR3 DNA reads TGCAGCGTTGTTACAGGGGGCGAGGGTTACGAGCAGTACTTC. It specifies CSVVTGGEGYEQYF.